A single sample is the source of the 21 T cell receptor beta chains below, sequenced in a study of post-analysis software for immune sequencing data. Study-wide results and caveats: The five TRBV segments detected at higher frequency in patients than in controls included TRBV5-6, TRBV5-1 and TRBV20-1.

Their specific antigens are unknown. Unique molecular identifiers were carried by the TCR beta cDNA libraries. TCRdb used MiXCR to reprocess the PCR reads, holding one entry per CDR3 protein. The sample has roughly 200,000 distinct CDR3 sequences, approximately 28% seen once. Specimen: blood. Source of these receptors: a girl between 2 and 17 years old with multiple sclerosis.

The chain is built from TRBV5-1 and TRBJ1-1; 9 bases match TRBD1. V was pared by 4 bases and J by 5 bases, with 6 bases of the junction left unmatched. CDR1 and CDR2 from the germline V gene are SGHRS and YFSETQ. The CDR3 has 14 residues. This CDR3 reads CASSMTGGQTEAFF. In DNA form, the CDR3 reads TGCGCCAGCAGCATGACAGGGGGTCAAACTGAAGCTTTCTTT.

This clonotype occurred many times. The chain carries TRBV4-2 and TRBJ2-3, with D possibly TRBD2 on 6 matching bases. Germline V gives CDR1 LGHNA, CDR2 YNFKEQ. This CDR3 is 15 amino acids long. V lost 3 bases and J 7 bases, leaving 17 bases between the germline ends. CDR3 DNA: TGTGCCAGCAGCCAGGAATACAGCCGGGAGTATACGCAGTATTTT. It encodes CASSQEYSREYTQYF.

The rearrangement joins TRBV3-1 to TRBJ1-6; TRBD1 matches at 7 bases. V was clipped by 0 bases and J by 2 bases; unmatched bases: 1. The germline CDR1 and CDR2 sequences are LGHDT and YNNKEL (reference sequence). There are 16 residues in the CDR3. This chain's CDR3 is CASSQEDRPYNSPLHF. The CDR3 region has the DNA TGTGCCAGCAGCCAAGAGGACAGGCCCTATAATTCACCCCTCCACTTT.

Comment on this clonotype: It may be a read error: a sequence one base away is much more abundant. V and J are TRBV29-1 and TRBJ2-1; a weak D match, TRBD1 (7 bases). This CDR3 is 15 amino acids long. Trimming pared 1 base from V and 4 bases from J, leaving 14 bases between. Germline V gene data show CDR1 as SQVTM and CDR2 as ANQGSEA. The CDR3 is CSVEGPGGLYNEQFF. The CDR3 bases are TGCAGCGTTGAAGGTCCAGGGGGGCTGTACAATGAGCAGTTCTTC.

Regarding this clonotype: A much larger clone is a single base away; this may be a read error. The chain has TRBV20-1 and TRBJ2-5; TRBD1 is a possible D gene (6 bases). Between the trimmed V and J ends, which lost 0 bases and 13 bases, there was a span of 12 bases. Germline V gene lookup returns CDR1 DFQATT and CDR2 SNEGSKA (reference sequence). CDR3 length: 11 residues. The DNA for the CDR3 is TGCAGTGCTAGAGATTCACAGGGCGGGTACTTC. Its protein is CSARDSQGGYF.

Regarding this clonotype: Being one base from a much bigger clone, this may be a read error. This chain joins TRBV15 and TRBJ2-5; TRBD1 matches 7 bases. The end of the DNA fits TRBJ2-7 better, so the J call may be wrong. The CDR3 sequence is 15 residues long. Germline V gene sequence: CDR1 LNHNV, CDR2 YYDKDF (reference sequence). This CDR3 is CATSLRRTGLDEQYF. The CDR3 DNA reads TGTGCCACCAGCCTACGGAGGACAGGCCTGGACGAGCAGTACTTC.

The table lists this clonotype with many counts. This rearrangement joins TRBV28 to TRBJ2-3; TRBD1 might be the D (6 bases). The CDR3 has 11 residues. Trimming removed 7 bases from V and 7 bases from J, with 9 bases in between. Germline V lookup: CDR1 MDHEN, CDR2 SYDVKM. DNA for the CDR3: TGTGCCAGCAACCGGGACAATACGCAGTATTTT. Amino acid sequence: CASNRDNTQYF.

To note about this clonotype: This could be a read error, since a much larger clone is one nucleotide away. The chain links TRBV6-5 to TRBJ2-1; maybe TRBD2 (5 bases). The CDR3 is made up of 15 amino acids. V dropped 0 bases and J dropped 13 bases, with 19 bases sitting between them. CDR1 and CDR2 (germline): MNHEY, SVGAGI. The CDR3 DNA reads as TGTGCCAGCAGTTACTCTGAGTACGGGAAAGAGACCCAGTTCTTC. Protein: CASSYSEYGKETQFF.

The sample holds a few counts of this clonotype. The rearrangement uses TRBV28 and TRBJ1-5; the D gene is possibly TRBD1 (5 bases). The CDR3 totals 20 residues. Trimming removed 1 base from V and 3 bases from J, with 25 bases in between. Germline-derived CDR1 and CDR2 are MDHEN and SYDVKM. Written as DNA, the CDR3 is TGTGCCAGCAGTTTATCCTCGTGGTTTATTGGGGACGGGCCCAATCAGCCCCAGCATTTT. Amino acid sequence: CASSLSSWFIGDGPNQPQHF. Supplemented by reference TRBV28 and TRBJ1-5, the full variable domain reads DVKVTQSSRYLVKRTGEKVFLECVQDMDHENMFWYRQDPGLGLRLIYFSYDVKMKEKGDIPEGYSVSREKKERFSLILESASTNQTSMYLCASSLSSWFIGDGPNQPQHFGDGTRLSIL.

J is TRBJ1-2 and V is TRBV5-1; D unclear. This CDR3 region has 17 residues. V was clipped by 0 bases and J by 2 bases, with 17 bases between them. From germline, CDR1 is SGHRS and CDR2 YFSETQ. CDR3 in amino acids: CASSLVAVRSRNYGYTF. The CDR3 region has the DNA TGCGCCAGCAGCTTGGTAGCGGTGAGAAGTCGGAACTATGGCTACACCTTC. The full variable domain, rest sourced from reference TRBV5-1 and TRBJ1-2, is KAGVTQTPRYLIKTRGQQVTLSCSPISGHRSVSWYQQTPGQGLQFLFEYFSETQRNKGNFPGRFSGRQFSNSRSEMNVSTLELGDSALYLCASSLVAVRSRNYGYTFGSGTRLTVV.

In this sample, this clonotype turned up a few times. The junction departs from germline at one end; a sequencing error may be responsible. The J gene is TRBJ1-4, the V gene TRBV10-1; unclear D gene. CDR3 size: 15 residues. Looked up from germline, CDR1 is WNHNN and CDR2 is SYGVQD (reference sequence). CDR3 DNA: TGCGCCAGCGGCTCCAATTCAGCAACTAATGAAAAACTGTATTTT. Protein sequence: CASGSNSATNEKLYF.

The chain combines TRBV18 with TRBJ1-4; a weak D match, TRBD1 (6 bases). Germline-derived CDR1 and CDR2 are KGHSH and LQKENI. The V end was cut by 6 bases, the J end by 4 bases, with 15 bases between. This CDR3 has 15 residues. The CDR3 DNA sequence: TGTGCCAGCTCGCCGTGGGCAGGGGTTAATGAAAAACTGTTTTTT. Translation: CASSPWAGVNEKLFF.

Notes on this clonotype: The conserved closing phenylalanine or tryptophan is absent in this CDR3, likely reflecting a read error. The chain couples TRBV5-1 to TRBJ2-1; 8 bases are shared with TRBD2. V was clipped by 3 bases and J by 0 bases; unmatched bases: 5. This CDR3 region has 16 residues. CDR1 is SGHRS, CDR2 YFSETQ, per germline. CDR3 residues: CASSSSGGASYNEQFV. The CDR3 nucleotides read TGCGCCAGCAGCTCAAGCGGGGGAGCCTCCTACAATGAGCAGTTCGTC.

The chain links TRBV5-1 to TRBJ2-1, with 9 bases identical to TRBD2. Germline assignment: CDR1 SGHRS and CDR2 YFSETQ. With V trimmed by 1 base and J by 3 bases, 5 bases remained unmatched. CDR3 length: 16 residues. CDR3 nucleotides: TGCGCCAGCAGCTTGCCCCTAGCGGGGTACTACAATGAGCAGTTCTTC. Translation: CASSLPLAGYYNEQFF.

The chain uses TRBV6-4 and TRBJ2-3, with TRBD2 matching over 12 bases. Germline CDR1 and CDR2: MRHNA and SNTAGT. V dropped 3 bases and J dropped 5; count of bases not matched to a gene: 0. The CDR3 has 14 residues. This CDR3 reads CASSETSGRDTQYF. The DNA for the CDR3 is TGTGCCAGCAGTGAGACTAGCGGGAGAGATACGCAGTATTTT.

The chain joins TRBV20-1 to TRBJ1-1, with D maybe TRBD1 (6 bases). The V end was cut by 0 bases, the J end by 8 bases, with 13 bases between. Germline V lookup: CDR1 DFQATT, CDR2 SNEGSKA (reference sequence). CDR3 length: 13 residues. The CDR3 reads CSARERGGGEAFF. In DNA, the CDR3 is TGCAGTGCTAGAGAAAGGGGGGGAGGGGAAGCTTTCTTT.

This clonotype was counted between two and nine times. The V and J genes are TRBV19 and TRBJ1-1; D is unresolved. Germline CDR1 reads LNHDA; CDR2 reads SQIVND (reference sequence). CDR3 length equals 15 residues. Trimming left V 3 bases short and J 0 bases short, with 11 bases between. DNA of the CDR3: TGTGCCAGTAGTATGGATAACAGCATGAACACTGAAGCTTTCTTT. Its translation is CASSMDNSMNTEAFF. The full variable domain, its missing parts supplied by reference TRBV19 and TRBJ1-1, is DGGITQSPKYLFRKEGQNVTLSCEQNLNHDAMYWYRQDPGQGLRLIYYSQIVNDFQKGDIAEGYSVSREKKESFPLTVTSAQKNPTAFYLCASSMDNSMNTEAFFGQGTRLTVV.

The chain has TRBV7-2 and TRBJ1-1, with D perhaps TRBD1 (5 bases). V lost 4 bases and J 1 base, leaving 10 bases between the germline ends. Germline V gene lookup returns CDR1 SGHTA and CDR2 FQGNSA. CDR3 length: 14 residues. The DNA for the CDR3 is TGTGCCAGCAGCTCGGGACGGAGGAACACTGAAGCTTTCTTT. Encoded protein: CASSSGRRNTEAFF.

The sample holds many counts of this clonotype. This chain uses TRBV28 with TRBJ2-1; 11 bases are a match to TRBD2. Trimming at V came to 2 bases and at J to 3 bases, leaving 12 bases not matched to a gene. CDR3 length equals 19 residues. CDR1 is MDHEN and CDR2 is SYDVKM in the germline V gene. This chain's CDR3 is CASSLSVVAGGRIYNEQFF. CDR3 in DNA: TGTGCCAGCAGTTTAAGCGTGGTAGCGGGAGGGCGGATCTACAATGAGCAGTTCTTC.

On this clonotype: This sequence may be a read error, since a much larger clone differs from it by one base. The V gene is TRBV12-3 or TRBV12-4, the J gene TRBJ2-7; the D call may be TRBD1 or TRBD2 (5 bases each). Trimming shortened V by 6 bases and J by 2 bases, and 11 bases separated the two germline ends. This CDR3 is 13 amino acids long. Here the CDR3 DNA reads TGTGCCAGCAGCGGGACCACTCCCTACGAGCAGTACTTC. Translated: CASSGTTPYEQYF.

This clonotype was seen more than once but under ten times. This rearrangement joins TRBV7-6 to TRBJ2-1; D gene unclear. Trimming took 6 bases from V and 6 from J, leaving 9 bases between them. This CDR3 is built from 12 residues. Germline loops: CDR1 SGHVS, CDR2 FNYEAQ. CDR3 sequence: CASSSTSNEQFF. CDR3 in DNA: TGTGCCAGCAGTTCCACCTCCAATGAGCAGTTCTTC.